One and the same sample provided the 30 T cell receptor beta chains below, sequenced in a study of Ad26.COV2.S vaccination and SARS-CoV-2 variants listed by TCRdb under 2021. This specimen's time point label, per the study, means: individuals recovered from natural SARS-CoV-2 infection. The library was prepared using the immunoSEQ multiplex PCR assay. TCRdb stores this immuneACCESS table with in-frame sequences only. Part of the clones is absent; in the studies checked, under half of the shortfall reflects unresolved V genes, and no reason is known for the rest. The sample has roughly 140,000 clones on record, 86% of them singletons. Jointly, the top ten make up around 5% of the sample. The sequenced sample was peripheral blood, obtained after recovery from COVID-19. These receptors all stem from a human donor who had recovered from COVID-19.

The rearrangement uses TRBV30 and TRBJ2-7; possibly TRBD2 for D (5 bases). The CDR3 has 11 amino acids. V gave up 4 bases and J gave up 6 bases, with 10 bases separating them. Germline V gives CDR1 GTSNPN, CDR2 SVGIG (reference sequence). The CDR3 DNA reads TGTGCCTGGACTCGGGGAGCCGAGCAGTACTTC. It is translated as CAWTRGAEQYF.

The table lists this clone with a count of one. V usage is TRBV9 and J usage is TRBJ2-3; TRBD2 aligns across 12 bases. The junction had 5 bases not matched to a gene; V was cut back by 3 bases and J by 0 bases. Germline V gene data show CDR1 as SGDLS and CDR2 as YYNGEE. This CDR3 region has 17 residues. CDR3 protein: CASSGGLAGTSTDTQYF. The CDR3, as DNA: TGTGCCAGCAGCGGAGGACTAGCGGGGACGAGCACAGATACGCAGTATTTT.

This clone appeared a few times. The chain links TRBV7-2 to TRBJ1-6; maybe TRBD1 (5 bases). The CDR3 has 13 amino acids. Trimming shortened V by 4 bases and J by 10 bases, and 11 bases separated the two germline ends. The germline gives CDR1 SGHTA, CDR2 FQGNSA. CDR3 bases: TGTGCCAGCAGCTCCATTGGGGGATCACCCCTCCACTTT. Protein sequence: CASSSIGGSPLHF.

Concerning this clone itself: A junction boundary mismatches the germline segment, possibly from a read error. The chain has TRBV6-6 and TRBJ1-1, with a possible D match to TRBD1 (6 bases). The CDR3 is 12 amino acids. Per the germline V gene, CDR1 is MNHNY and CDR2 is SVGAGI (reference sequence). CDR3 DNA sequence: TGTGCCAGCAGTTACTCGAAGGACAGAGGGCACTTT. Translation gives CASSYSKDRGHF.

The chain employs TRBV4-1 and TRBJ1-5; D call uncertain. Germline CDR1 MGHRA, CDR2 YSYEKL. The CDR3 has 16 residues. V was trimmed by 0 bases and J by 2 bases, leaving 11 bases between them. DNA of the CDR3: TGCGCCAGCAGCCAAGATGCGGAATTAGGCAATCAGCCCCAGCATTTT. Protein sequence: CASSQDAELGNQPQHF.

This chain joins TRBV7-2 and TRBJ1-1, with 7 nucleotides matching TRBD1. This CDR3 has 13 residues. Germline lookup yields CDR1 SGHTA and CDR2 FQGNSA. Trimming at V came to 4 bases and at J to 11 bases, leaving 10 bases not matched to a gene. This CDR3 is CASSYSRGRDAFF. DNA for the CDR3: TGTGCCAGCAGCTACTCCAGGGGGAGGGATGCTTTCTTT.

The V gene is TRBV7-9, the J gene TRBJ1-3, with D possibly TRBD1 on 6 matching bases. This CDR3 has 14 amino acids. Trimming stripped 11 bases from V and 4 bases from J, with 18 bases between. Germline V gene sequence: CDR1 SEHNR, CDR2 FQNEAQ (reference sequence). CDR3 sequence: CAVETGGQGNTIYF. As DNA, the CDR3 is TGTGCCGTAGAGACGGGGGGCCAAGGAAACACCATATATTTT.

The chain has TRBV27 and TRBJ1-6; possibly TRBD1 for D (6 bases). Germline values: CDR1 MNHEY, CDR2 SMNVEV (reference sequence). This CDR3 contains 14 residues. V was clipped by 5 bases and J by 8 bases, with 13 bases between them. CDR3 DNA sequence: TGTGCCAGCAGTGCCGGACAGCATTATTCACCCCTCCACTTT. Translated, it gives CASSAGQHYSPLHF.

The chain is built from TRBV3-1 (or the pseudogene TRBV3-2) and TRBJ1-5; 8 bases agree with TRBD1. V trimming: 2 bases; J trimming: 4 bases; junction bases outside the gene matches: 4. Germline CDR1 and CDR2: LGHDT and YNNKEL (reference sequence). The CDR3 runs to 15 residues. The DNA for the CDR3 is TGTGCCAGCAGCCAACCTGACAGGGGTAATCAGCCCCAGCATTTT. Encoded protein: CASSQPDRGNQPQHF.

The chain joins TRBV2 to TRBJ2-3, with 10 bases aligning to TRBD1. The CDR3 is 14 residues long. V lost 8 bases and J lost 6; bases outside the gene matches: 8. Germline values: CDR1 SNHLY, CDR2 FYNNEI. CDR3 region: CASPGTGASDTQYF. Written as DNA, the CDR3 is TGTGCCAGCCCCGGGACAGGGGCATCTGATACGCAGTATTTT. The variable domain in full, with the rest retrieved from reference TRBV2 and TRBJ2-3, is EPEVTQTPSHQVTQMGQEVILRCVPISNHLYFYWYRQILGQKVEFLVSFYNNEISEKSEIFDDQFSVERPDGSNFTLKIRSTKLEDSAMYFCASPGTGASDTQYFGPGTRLTVL.

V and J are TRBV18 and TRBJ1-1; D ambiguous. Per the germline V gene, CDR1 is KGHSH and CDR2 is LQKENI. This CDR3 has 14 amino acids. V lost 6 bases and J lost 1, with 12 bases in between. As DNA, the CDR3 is TGTGCCAGCTCTCTCGACGGTCCGAACACTGAAGCTTTCTTT. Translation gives CASSLDGPNTEAFF.

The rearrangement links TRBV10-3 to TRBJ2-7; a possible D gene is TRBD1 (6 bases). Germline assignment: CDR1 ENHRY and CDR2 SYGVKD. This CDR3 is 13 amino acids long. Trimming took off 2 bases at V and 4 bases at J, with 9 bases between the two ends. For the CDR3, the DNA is TGTGCCATCAGTGAGGGACAGTCATACGAGCAGTACTTC. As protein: CAISEGQSYEQYF.

Written as DNA, the CDR3 is TGTGCCAGCAGCCACGGGGGAAACGAGCAGTACTTC. It codes for CASSHGGNEQYF. The J gene is TRBJ2-7, the V gene TRBV6-2 or TRBV6-3; perhaps TRBD2 as D (6 bases). The CDR3 spans 12 residues. V was pared by 6 bases and J by 5 bases, with 11 bases between. Per the germline V gene, CDR1 is MNHEY and CDR2 is SVGEGT.

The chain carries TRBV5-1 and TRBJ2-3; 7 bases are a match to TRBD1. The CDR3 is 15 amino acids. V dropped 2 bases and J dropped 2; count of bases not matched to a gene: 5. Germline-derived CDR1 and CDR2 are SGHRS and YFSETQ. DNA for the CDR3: TGCGCCAGCAGCTTACAGGACAGGAACACAGATACGCAGTATTTT. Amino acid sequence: CASSLQDRNTDTQYF.

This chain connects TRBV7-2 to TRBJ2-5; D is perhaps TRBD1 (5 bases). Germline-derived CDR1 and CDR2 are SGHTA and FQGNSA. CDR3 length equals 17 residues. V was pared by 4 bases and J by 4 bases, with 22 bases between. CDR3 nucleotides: TGTGCCAGCAGCTACTTAGGTCCCACAGGCATGAGAGAGACCCAGTACTTC. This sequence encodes CASSYLGPTGMRETQYF.

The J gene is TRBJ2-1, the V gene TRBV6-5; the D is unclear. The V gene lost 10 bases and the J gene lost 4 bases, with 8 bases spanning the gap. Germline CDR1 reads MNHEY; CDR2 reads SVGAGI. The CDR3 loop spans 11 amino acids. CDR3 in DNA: TGTGCCATCAAGGAATACAATGAGCAGTTCTTC. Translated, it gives CAIKEYNEQFF.

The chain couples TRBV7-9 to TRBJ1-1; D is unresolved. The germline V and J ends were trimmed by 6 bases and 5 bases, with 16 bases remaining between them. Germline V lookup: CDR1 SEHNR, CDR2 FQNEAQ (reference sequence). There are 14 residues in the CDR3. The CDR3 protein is CASSYILEGTEAFF. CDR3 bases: TGTGCCAGCAGTTATATCTTGGAGGGAACTGAAGCTTTCTTT. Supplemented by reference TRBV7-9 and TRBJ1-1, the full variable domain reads DTGVSQNPRHKITKRGQNVTFRCDPISEHNRLYWYRQTLGQGPEFLTYFQNEAQLEKSRLLSDRFSAERPKGSFSTLEIQRTEQGDSAMYLCASSYILEGTEAFFGQGTRLTVV.

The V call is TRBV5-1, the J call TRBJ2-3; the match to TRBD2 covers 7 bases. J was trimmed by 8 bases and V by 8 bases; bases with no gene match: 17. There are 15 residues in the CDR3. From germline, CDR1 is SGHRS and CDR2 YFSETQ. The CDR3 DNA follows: TGCGCCAGTAACCCGTGGGAGGGGACCTCGGGTACGCAGTATTTT. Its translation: CASNPWEGTSGTQYF.

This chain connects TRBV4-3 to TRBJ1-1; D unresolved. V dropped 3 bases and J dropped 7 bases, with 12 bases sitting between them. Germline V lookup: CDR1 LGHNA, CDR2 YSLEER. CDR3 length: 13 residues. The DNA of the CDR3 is TGCGCCAGCAGCCAGACGGGAACCATTGAAGCTTTCTTT. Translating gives CASSQTGTIEAFF.

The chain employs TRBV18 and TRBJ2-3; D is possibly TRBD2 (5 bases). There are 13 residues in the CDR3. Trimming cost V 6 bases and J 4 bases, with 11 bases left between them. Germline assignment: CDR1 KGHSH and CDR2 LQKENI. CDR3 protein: CASSKRRADTQYF. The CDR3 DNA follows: TGTGCCAGCTCCAAGCGGCGTGCAGATACGCAGTATTTT.

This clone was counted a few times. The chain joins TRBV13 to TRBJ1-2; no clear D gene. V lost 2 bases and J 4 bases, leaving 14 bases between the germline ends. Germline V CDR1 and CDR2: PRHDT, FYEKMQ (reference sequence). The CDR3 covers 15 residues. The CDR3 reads CASSLSPRELYGYTF. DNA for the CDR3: TGTGCCAGCAGCTTATCCCCCCGGGAGCTCTATGGCTACACCTTC.

The CDR3 spells CASSPSGGGNQPQHF. CDR3 DNA sequence: TGTGCCAGCAGCCCAAGTGGGGGGGGAAATCAGCCCCAGCATTTT. V is TRBV28 and J is TRBJ1-5; maybe TRBD1 (5 bases). With 6 bases removed from V and 4 bases from J, the gap between germline ends came to 16 bases. Germline loops: CDR1 MDHEN, CDR2 SYDVKM. The CDR3 is made up of 15 amino acids.

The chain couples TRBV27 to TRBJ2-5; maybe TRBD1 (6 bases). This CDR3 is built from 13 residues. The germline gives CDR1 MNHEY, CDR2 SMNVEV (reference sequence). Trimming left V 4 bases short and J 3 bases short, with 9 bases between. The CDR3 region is CASSSDSEETQYF. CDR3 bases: TGTGCCAGCAGTTCGGACAGCGAAGAGACCCAGTACTTC.

CDR3 nucleotide sequence: TGCGCCAGCAGCTTAGCACTGGTTTCCAACGAGCAGTACTTC. Protein sequence: CASSLALVSNEQYF. The rearrangement joins TRBV5-1 to TRBJ2-7; D not certain. The CDR3 is 14 residues long. Germline values: CDR1 SGHRS, CDR2 YFSETQ. Trimming removed 2 bases from V and 5 bases from J, with 14 bases in between.

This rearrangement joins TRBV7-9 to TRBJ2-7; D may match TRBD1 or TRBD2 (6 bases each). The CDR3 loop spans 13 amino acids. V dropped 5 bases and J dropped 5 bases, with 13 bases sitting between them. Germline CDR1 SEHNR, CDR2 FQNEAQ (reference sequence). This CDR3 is CASSTYREDEQYF. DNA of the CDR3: TGTGCCAGCAGCACCTACAGGGAGGACGAGCAGTACTTC.

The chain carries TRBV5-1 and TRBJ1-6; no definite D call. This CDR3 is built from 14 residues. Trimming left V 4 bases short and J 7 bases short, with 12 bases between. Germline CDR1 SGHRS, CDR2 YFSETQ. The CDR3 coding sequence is TGCGCCAGCAGCGCCCCCGGCCGGAATTCACCCCTCCACTTT. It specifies CASSAPGRNSPLHF.

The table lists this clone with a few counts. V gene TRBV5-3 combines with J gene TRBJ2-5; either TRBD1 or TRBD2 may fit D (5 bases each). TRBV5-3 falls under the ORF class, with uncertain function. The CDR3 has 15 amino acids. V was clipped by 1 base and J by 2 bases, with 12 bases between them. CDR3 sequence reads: CARSLRTRGQETQYF. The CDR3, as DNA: TGTGCCAGAAGCTTGAGAACTAGGGGTCAAGAGACCCAGTACTTC.

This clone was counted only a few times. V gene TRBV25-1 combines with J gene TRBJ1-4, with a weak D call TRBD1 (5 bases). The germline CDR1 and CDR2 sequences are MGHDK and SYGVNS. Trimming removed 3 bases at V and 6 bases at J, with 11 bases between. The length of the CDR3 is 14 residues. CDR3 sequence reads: CASSDSGTDEKLFF. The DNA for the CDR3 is TGTGCCAGCAGTGACTCCGGGACGGATGAAAAACTGTTTTTT.

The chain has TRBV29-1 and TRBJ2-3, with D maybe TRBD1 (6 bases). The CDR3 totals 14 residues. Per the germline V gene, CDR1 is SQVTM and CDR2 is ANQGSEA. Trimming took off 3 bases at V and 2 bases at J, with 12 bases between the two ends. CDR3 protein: CSVELRGSTDTQYF. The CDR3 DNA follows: TGCAGCGTTGAGCTGAGGGGGTCCACAGATACGCAGTATTTT.

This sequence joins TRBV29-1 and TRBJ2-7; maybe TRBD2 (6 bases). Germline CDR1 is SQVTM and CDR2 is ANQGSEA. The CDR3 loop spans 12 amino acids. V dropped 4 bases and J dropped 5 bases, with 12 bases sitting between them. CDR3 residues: CSVGGERNEQYF. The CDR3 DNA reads TGCAGCGTTGGGGGGGAGAGGAACGAGCAGTACTTC.